Listed below are T cell receptor beta chains from one sample, sequenced in a study of blood T cell repertoires in COVID-19. Only in-frame clones appear in the TCRdb table, and some are missing; sequencing was by immunoSEQ multiplex PCR. In the table there are roughly 50,000 clones, approximately 89% of which are singletons. Sequenced material: peripheral blood. These receptors all stem from a man between 50 and 59 years old with acute or convalescent COVID-19. Both conserved end residues are trimmed from each CDR3. Fields, in order: clone size, V gene, J gene, CDR3 length, CDR3 protein. Clone size is shown for a subset of rows, as once, few, many or a class of expanded clone.

size: few
V: TRBV4-3
J: TRBJ2-2
length: 15
CDR3: ASSQEGLGRAIGELF

size: -
V: TRBV5-5
J: TRBJ2-3
length: 11
CDR3: ASSPSGADTQY

size: few
V: TRBV10-3
J: TRBJ2-7
length: 11
CDR3: AISEGGVYEQY

size: -
V: TRBV3-1/TRBV3-2
J: TRBJ1-2
length: 13
CDR3: ASSQEVGRVHGYT

size: -
V: TRBV10-3
J: TRBJ2-7
length: 13
CDR3: AISEWGQNSYEQY

size: once
V: TRBV30
J: TRBJ1-1
length: 13
CDR3: AWIPGTGGSTEAF

size: -
V: TRBV3-1/TRBV3-2
J: -
length: 10
CDR3: ASSSGAREQY

size: -
V: TRBV12-5
J: TRBJ1-1
length: 11
CDR3: ASGPDRGNEAF

size: once
V: TRBV6-2/TRBV6-3
J: TRBJ2-7
length: 12
CDR3: ASSSGTGNDEQY

size: -
V: TRBV18
J: TRBJ2-6
length: 16
CDR3: ASSFTENPYSGANVLT

size: few
V: TRBV5-1
J: TRBJ1-1
length: 13
CDR3: ASSLLGGSGTEAF

size: few
V: TRBV19
J: TRBJ1-5
length: 11
CDR3: ASSIAPDQPQH

size: -
V: TRBV11-2
J: TRBJ2-7
length: 10
CDR3: ASSPQGYEQY

size: once
V: TRBV24-1
J: TRBJ2-5
length: 14
CDR3: ATSDLAGWGQETQY

size: -
V: TRBV19
J: TRBJ2-5
length: 13
CDR3: ASSGRTGGRETQY

size: -
V: TRBV12-3/TRBV12-4
J: TRBJ1-1
length: 10
CDR3: ASRQENTEAF

size: once
V: TRBV18
J: TRBJ1-5
length: 11
CDR3: ASSPSYNQPQH

size: -
V: TRBV5-1
J: TRBJ2-3
length: 11
CDR3: ASSFDRQGARY